The source of this TCR beta chain is a study of early T cells in non-severe SARS-CoV-2 infection. This clonotype was counted only a few times. In TCRdb, the 5' RACE reads were re-called with MiXCR into one record per CDR3 protein. This table holds approximately 65,000 distinct CDR3 sequences, roughly 15% found once. CDR1 DFQATT and CDR2 SNEGSKA come from the germline V gene (reference sequence). The CDR3 is 13 amino acids. V shed 2 bases and J shed 4 bases, with 11 bases lying between them. This chain uses TRBV20-1 with TRBJ1-1; maybe TRBD1 (5 bases). The material sequenced was whole blood. This receptor was taken from an adult who was a healthcare worker with PCR-confirmed SARS-CoV-2 infection or an uninfected control (not recorded which). This CDR3 is CSARKGLGTEAFF. The DNA of the CDR3 is TGCAGTGCTAGAAAGGGGCTGGGCACTGAAGCTTTCTTT.